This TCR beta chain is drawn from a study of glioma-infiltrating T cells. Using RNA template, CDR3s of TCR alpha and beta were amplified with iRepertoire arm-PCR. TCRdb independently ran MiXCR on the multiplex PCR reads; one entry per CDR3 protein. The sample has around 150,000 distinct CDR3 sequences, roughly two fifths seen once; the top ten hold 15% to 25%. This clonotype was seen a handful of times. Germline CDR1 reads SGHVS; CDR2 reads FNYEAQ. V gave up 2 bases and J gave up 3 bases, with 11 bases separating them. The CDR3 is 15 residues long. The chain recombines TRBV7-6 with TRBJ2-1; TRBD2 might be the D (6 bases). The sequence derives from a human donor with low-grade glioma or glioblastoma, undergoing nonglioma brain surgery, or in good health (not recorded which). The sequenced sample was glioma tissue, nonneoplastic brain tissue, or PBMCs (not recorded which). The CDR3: CASSLSGESYNEQFF. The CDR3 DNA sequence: TGTGCCAGCAGCTTATCGGGGGAGAGCTACAATGAGCAGTTCTTC.